Listed below are T cell receptor beta chains from one sample, sequenced in a study of blood T cells in healthy people across ages. One entry per CDR3 protein, called by TCRdb with MiXCR from the 5' RACE reads. Here the sample spans 1.5 million to 2 million distinct CDR3 sequences, 28% being singletons. Sequencing was done on a sample of blood. The receptors stem from a woman aged 25 to 45 in good health. Both conserved end residues are part of each CDR3. A D gene is named only where the DNA matches it firmly. Size is omitted from some rows. Given values are once, few, many or a class for expanded clones.

D gene	V gene	J gene	clone size	CDR3 protein	CDR3 DNA
-	TRBV28	TRBJ1-6	few	CASSPQGVGTNSPPHF	TGTGCCAGCAGCCCACAGGGAGTTGGAACGAATTCACCCCCCCACTTT
-	TRBV7-9	TRBJ1-2	few	CASSPSGSAYGYTF	TGTGCCAGCAGCCCCTCAGGGTCGGCCTATGGCTACACCTTC
TRBD1	TRBV7-9	TRBJ2-4	-	CASSRTGPGDIQYF	TGTGCCAGCAGCCGGACAGGGCCGGGGGACATTCAGTACTTC
-	TRBV18	TRBJ2-1	few	CASSRIRDNGQFF	TGTGCCAGCTCACGAATTCGGGACAATGGGCAGTTCTTC
-	TRBV20-1	TRBJ2-1	-	CSARGTRYREQFF	TGCAGTGCTAGAGGGACTCGATATCGTGAGCAGTTCTTC
-	TRBV20-1	TRBJ2-3	-	CSAQTPTAHTQYF	TGCAGTGCTCAGACGCCGACAGCACATACGCAGTATTTT
-	TRBV4-1	TRBJ2-5	few	CASSQDFDGETQYF	TGCGCCAGCAGCCAAGATTTTGATGGGGAGACCCAGTACTTC
-	TRBV28	TRBJ1-2	-	CASSLLEGYYGYTF	TGTGCCAGCAGTTTACTCGAGGGCTACTATGGCTACACCTTC
-	TRBV20-1	TRBJ2-1	-	CSAKDRDEQFF	TGCAGTGCTAAAGACAGAGATGAGCAGTTCTTC
-	TRBV5-1	TRBJ1-6	-	CASSFEQGVSPLHF	TGCGCCAGCAGCTTCGAACAGGGAGTATCACCCCTCCACTTT
-	TRBV29-1	TRBJ1-1	-	CSARSGTSGRTRGAFF	TGCAGCGCACGGTCCGGGACATCGGGTAGAACTCGGGGAGCTTTCTTT
TRBD2	TRBV5-1	TRBJ2-1	few	CASRGTSGGVSNEQFF	TGCGCCAGCAGGGGCACTAGCGGGGGGGTATCGAATGAGCAGTTCTTC
TRBD1	TRBV9	TRBJ1-2	few	CASSEGQGWSYGYTF	TGTGCCAGCAGCGAAGGACAGGGGTGGAGCTATGGCTACACCTTC
TRBD1	TRBV5-1	TRBJ2-1	-	CASSRGQGGDEQFF	TGCGCCAGCAGCCGAGGACAGGGGGGGGATGAGCAGTTCTTC
-	TRBV4-2	TRBJ1-2	-	CATGGGSYGYTF	TGTGCCACCGGCGGGGGCAGCTATGGCTACACCTTC
TRBD1	TRBV25-1	TRBJ2-7	-	CASSDPHRGAHEQYF	TGTGCCAGCAGTGATCCTCACAGGGGCGCCCACGAGCAGTACTTC
TRBD2	TRBV5-1	TRBJ2-7	few	CASSLSSGSGYEQYF	TGCGCCAGCAGCTTGTCAAGCGGGAGTGGATACGAGCAGTACTTC
-	TRBV2	TRBJ2-3	many	CASSVRGSYTDTQYF	TGTGCCAGCAGTGTAAGGGGGAGTTACACAGATACGCAGTATTTT
-	TRBV5-1	TRBJ1-1	few	CASSLELNEAFF	TGCGCCAGCAGCTTGGAACTGAATGAAGCTTTCTTT
TRBD1	TRBV4-1	TRBJ1-1	-	CASSRTGDSEAFF	TGCGCCAGCAGCCGGACAGGGGACTCTGAAGCTTTCTTT
-	TRBV29-1	TRBJ2-4	few	CSVEGPGGNIQYF	TGCAGCGTTGAAGGGCCAGGAGGTAACATTCAGTACTTC
-	TRBV27	TRBJ2-1	-	CVSSLGLGEQFF	TGTGTCAGCAGTTTAGGGCTCGGAGAGCAGTTCTTC
-	TRBV24-1	TRBJ1-1	few	CATSDPRQGNTEAFF	TGTGCCACCAGTGACCCGAGACAAGGGAACACTGAAGCTTTCTTT
TRBD1	TRBV7-9	TRBJ1-3	few	CASSRTGGSGNTIYF	TGTGCCAGCAGCCGGACAGGGGGCTCTGGAAACACCATATATTTT
-	TRBV27	TRBJ1-2	-	CTSSPWTPNYGYTF	TGTACCAGCAGTCCATGGACACCGAACTATGGCTACACCTTC